These 2 T cell receptor beta chains came from one sample sequenced in a study of blood T cells in healthy people across ages. Combining a sample-barcoded 5' primer with a J-beta primer mix, a second PCR ran for about 6 to 11 cycles. TCRdb reprocessed the 5' RACE reads with MiXCR, giving one entry per CDR3 protein. The sample shows 500,000 to 600,000 distinct CDR3 sequences, 27% of them seen only once. Specimen: blood. The receptors come from a woman aged 70-85 years in good health.

V gene TRBV30 combines with J gene TRBJ1-3; TRBD1 agrees at 7 bases. The germline CDR1 and CDR2 sequences are GTSNPN and SVGIG (reference sequence). The length of the CDR3 is 15 residues. Trimming took 0 bases from V and 4 from J; bases not matched to a gene: 6. The CDR3 bases are TGTGCCTGGAGTGTAACAGGGGCCGGGGGAAACACCATATATTTT. Its translation is CAWSVTGAGGNTIYF.

This clonotype was detected a few times. The rearrangement links TRBV14 to TRBJ1-4; D may be TRBD1 (5 bases). Between the trimmed V and J ends, which lost 4 bases and 6 bases, there was a span of 18 bases. The CDR3 is 16 amino acids. Germline V gene data show CDR1 as SGHDN and CDR2 as FVKESK. In DNA, the CDR3 is TGTGCCAGCAGCCCCTTCCACGGGGACGAGGATGAAAAACTGTTTTTT. Its protein product is CASSPFHGDEDEKLFF. Full variable domain (remainder filled in from reference TRBV14 and TRBJ1-4): EAGVTQFPSHSVIEKGQTVTLRCDPISGHDNLYWYRRVMGKEIKFLLHFVKESKQDESGMPNNRFLAERTGGTYSTLKVQPAELEDSGVYFCASSPFHGDEDEKLFFGSGTQLSVL.